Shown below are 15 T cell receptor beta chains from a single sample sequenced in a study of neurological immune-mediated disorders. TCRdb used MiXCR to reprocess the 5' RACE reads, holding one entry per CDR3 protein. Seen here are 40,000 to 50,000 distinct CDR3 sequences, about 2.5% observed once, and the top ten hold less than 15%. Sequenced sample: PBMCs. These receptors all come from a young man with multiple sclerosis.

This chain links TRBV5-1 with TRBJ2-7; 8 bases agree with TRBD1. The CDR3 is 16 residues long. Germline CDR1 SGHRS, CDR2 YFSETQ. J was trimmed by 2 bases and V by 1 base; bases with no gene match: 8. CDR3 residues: CASSLQSGQATYEQYF. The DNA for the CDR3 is TGCGCCAGCAGCTTGCAGTCGGGACAGGCCACCTACGAGCAGTACTTC.

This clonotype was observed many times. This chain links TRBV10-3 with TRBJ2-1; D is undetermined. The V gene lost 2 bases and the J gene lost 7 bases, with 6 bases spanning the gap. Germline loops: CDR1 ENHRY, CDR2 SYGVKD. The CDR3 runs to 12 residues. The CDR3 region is CAISETGNEQFF. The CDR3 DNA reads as TGTGCCATCAGTGAGACGGGTAATGAGCAGTTCTTC.

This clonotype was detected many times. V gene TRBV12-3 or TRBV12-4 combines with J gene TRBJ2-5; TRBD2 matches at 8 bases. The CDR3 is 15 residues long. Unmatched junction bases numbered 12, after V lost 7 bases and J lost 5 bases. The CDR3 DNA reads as TGTGCCAGCAAACACGGGGGGGCGCTCGGGGAGACCCAGTACTTC. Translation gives CASKHGGALGETQYF.

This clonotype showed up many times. The CDR3 sequence: CASSYAYYGYTF. In nucleotides, the CDR3 is TGTGCCAGCAGTTACGCCTATTATGGCTACACCTTC. V is TRBV6-2 or TRBV6-3 and J is TRBJ1-2; no clear D gene. The V gene lost 2 bases and the J gene lost 5 bases, with 6 bases spanning the gap. The CDR3 is 12 amino acids. Per germline, CDR1 MNHEY and CDR2 SVGEGT.

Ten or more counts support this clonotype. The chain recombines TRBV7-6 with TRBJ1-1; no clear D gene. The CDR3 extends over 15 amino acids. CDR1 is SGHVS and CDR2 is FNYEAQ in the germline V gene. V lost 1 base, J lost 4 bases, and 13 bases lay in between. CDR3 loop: CASSLGGSVSTEAFF. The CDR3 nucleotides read TGTGCCAGCAGCTTAGGGGGTAGTGTCAGCACTGAAGCTTTCTTT.

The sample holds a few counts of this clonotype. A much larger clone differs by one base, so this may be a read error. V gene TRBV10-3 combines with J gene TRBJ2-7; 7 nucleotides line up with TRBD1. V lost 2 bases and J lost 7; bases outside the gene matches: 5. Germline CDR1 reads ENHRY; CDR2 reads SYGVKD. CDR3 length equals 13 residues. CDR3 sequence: CAISEVGQEEQYF. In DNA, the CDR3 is TGTGCCATCAGTGAGGTAGGACAGGAAGAGCAGTACTTC.

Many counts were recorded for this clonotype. The CDR3 reads CASFRGTDTQYF. Here the CDR3 DNA reads TGTGCCAGCTTTCGGGGCACAGATACGCAGTATTTT. The chain is built from TRBV5-5 and TRBJ2-3; D ambiguous. Trimming left V 7 bases short and J 1 base short, with 7 bases between. The CDR3 sequence is 12 residues long. Germline CDR1 is SGHKS and CDR2 is YYEKEE (reference sequence). The full variable domain, in which reference TRBV5-5 and TRBJ2-3 provide the parts outside the CDR3, is DAGVTQSPTHLIKTRGQQVTLRCSPISGHKSVSWYQQVLGQGPQFIFQYYEKEERGRGNFPDRFSARQFPNYSSELNVNALLLGDSALYLCASFRGTDTQYFGPGTRLTVL.

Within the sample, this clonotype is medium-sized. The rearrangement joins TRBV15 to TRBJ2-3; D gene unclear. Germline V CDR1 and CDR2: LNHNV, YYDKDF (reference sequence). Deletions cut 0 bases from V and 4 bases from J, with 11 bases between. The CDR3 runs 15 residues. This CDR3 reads CATSREGSPADTQYF. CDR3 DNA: TGTGCCACCAGCAGAGAAGGCTCCCCGGCAGATACGCAGTATTTT.

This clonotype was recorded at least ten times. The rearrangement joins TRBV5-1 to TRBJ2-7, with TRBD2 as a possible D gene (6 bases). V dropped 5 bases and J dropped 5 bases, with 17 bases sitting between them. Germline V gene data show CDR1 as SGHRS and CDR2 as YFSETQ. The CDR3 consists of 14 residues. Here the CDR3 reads CASRRDPQADEQYF. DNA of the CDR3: TGCGCCAGCAGGCGGGATCCTCAAGCCGACGAGCAGTACTTC.

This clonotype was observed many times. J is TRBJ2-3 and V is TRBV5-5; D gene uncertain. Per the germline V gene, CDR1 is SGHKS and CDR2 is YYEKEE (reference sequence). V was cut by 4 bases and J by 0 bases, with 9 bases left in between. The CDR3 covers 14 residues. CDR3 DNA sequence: TGTGCCAGCAGCCCGTTATCTAGCACAGATACGCAGTATTTT. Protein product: CASSPLSSTDTQYF.

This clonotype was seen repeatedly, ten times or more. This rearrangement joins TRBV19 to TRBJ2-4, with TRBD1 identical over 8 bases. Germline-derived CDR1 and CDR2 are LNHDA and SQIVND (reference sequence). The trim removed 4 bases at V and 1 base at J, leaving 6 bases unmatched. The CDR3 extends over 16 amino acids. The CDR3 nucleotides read TGTGCCAGTAGTAGAAAGACAGGGGCGGCCAAAAACATTCAGTACTTC. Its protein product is CASSRKTGAAKNIQYF.

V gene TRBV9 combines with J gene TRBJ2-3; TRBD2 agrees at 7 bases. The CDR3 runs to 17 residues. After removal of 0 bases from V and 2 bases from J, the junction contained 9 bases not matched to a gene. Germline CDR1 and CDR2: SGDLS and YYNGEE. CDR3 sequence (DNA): TGTGCCAGCAGCGTAGATTTGCGGGAGACGTACACAGATACGCAGTATTTT. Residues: CASSVDLRETYTDTQYF.

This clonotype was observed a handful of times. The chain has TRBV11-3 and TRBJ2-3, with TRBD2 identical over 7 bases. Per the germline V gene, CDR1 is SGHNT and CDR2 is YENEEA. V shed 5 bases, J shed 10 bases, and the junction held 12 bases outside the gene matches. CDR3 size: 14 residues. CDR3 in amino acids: CASSARGGLEPQYF. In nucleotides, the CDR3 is TGTGCCAGCAGCGCCCGGGGCGGACTAGAACCGCAGTATTTT.

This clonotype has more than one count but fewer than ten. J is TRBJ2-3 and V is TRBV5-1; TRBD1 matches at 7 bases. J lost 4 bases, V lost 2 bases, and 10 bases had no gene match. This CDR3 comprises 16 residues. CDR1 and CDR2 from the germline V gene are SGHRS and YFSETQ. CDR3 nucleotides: TGCGCCAGCAGCTTTGTAACAGGGGAACGCGCAGATACGCAGTATTTT. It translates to CASSFVTGERADTQYF.

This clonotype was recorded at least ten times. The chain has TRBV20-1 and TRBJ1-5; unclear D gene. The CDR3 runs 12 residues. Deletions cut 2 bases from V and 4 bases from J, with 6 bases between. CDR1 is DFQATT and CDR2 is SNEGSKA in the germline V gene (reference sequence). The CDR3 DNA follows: TGCAGTGCTAGAAAGGAGAATCAGCCCCAGCATTTT. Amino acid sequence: CSARKENQPQHF.